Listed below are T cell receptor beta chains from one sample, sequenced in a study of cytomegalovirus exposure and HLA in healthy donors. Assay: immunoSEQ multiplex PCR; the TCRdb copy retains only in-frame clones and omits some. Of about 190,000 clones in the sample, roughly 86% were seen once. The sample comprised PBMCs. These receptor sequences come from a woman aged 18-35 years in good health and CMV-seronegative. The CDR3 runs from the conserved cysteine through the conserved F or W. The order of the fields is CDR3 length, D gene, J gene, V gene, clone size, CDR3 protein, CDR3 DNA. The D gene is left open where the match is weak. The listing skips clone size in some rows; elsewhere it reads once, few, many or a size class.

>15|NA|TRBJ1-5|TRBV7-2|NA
CASSLYSYSNQPQHF
TGTGCCAGCAGCTTATACAGTTATAGCAATCAGCCCCAGCATTTT
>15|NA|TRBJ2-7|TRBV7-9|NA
CASRPVTVGSYEQYF
TGTGCCAGCAGACCGGTGACAGTTGGAAGCTACGAGCAGTACTTC
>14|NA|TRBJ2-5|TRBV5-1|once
CASSFESYQETQYF
TGCGCCAGCAGCTTCGAGTCGTACCAAGAGACCCAGTACTTC
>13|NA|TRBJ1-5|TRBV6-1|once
CASSRGLDQPQHF
TGTGCCAGCAGTAGGGGGTTGGATCAGCCCCAGCATTTT
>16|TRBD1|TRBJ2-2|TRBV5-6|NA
CASSWAGTGGTGELFF
TGTGCCAGCAGCTGGGCCGGGACAGGGGGAACCGGGGAGCTGTTTTTT
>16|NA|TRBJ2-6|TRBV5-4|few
CASSLARDSGANVLTF
TGTGCCAGCAGCTTGGCTCGGGACTCTGGGGCCAACGTCCTGACTTTC
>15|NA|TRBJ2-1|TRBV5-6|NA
CASSFRAGLRNEQFF
TGTGCCAGCAGCTTTAGGGCAGGGTTAAGGAATGAGCAGTTCTTC
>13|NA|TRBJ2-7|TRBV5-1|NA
CASRKGQPSEQYF
TGCGCCAGCCGAAAAGGACAGCCCTCCGAGCAGTACTTC
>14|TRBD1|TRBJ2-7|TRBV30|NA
CAWSDRDSSYEQYF
TGTGCCTGGAGTGATCGGGACAGCTCCTACGAGCAGTACTTC
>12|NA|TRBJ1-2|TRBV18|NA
CASSPPINGYTF
TGTGCCAGCTCACCACCTATAAATGGCTACACCTTC
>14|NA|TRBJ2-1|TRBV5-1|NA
CASTFDSSYNEQFF
TGCGCCAGCACGTTTGACAGTTCCTACAATGAGCAGTTCTTC
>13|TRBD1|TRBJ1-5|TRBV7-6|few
CASSLGGHQPQHF
TGTGCCAGCAGCCTAGGGGGCCATCAGCCCCAGCATTTT
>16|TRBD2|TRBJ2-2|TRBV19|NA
CASSTLAGAGVGELFF
TGTGCCAGTAGCACACTAGCGGGAGCGGGGGTCGGGGAGCTGTTTTTT
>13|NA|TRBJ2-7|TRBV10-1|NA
CASRRSSSGEQYF
TGCGCCAGCAGACGGTCCTCCTCTGGCGAGCAGTACTTC
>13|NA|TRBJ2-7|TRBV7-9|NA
CASSLSGSYEQYF
TGTGCCAGCAGCTTGAGTGGTTCCTACGAGCAGTACTTC
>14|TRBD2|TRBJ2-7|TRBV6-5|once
CASSLLAGGGEQYF
TGTGCCAGCAGCCTACTAGCGGGAGGAGGAGAGCAGTACTTC
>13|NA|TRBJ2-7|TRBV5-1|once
CASRGTAGLEQYF
TGCGCCAGCAGGGGGACTGCTGGCCTCGAGCAGTACTTC
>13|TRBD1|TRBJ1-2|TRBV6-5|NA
CASSTLQGTGYTF
TGTGCCAGCAGTACCCTACAGGGGACTGGCTACACCTTC
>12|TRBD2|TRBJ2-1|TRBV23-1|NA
CATSGRAREQFF
TGCGCCACTAGCGGGAGGGCCAGGGAGCAGTTCTTC
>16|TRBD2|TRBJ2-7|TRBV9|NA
CASSVDGLADSYEQYF
TGTGCCAGCAGCGTAGACGGACTAGCGGATTCCTACGAGCAGTACTTC
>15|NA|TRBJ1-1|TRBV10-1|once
CASSDFRTVNTEAFF
TGCGCCAGCAGTGATTTCAGGACAGTGAACACTGAAGCTTTCTTT
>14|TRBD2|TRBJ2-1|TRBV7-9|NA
CASSLPAGGNEQFF
TGTGCCAGCAGCTTACCAGCGGGGGGGAATGAGCAGTTCTTC
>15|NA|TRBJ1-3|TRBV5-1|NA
CASTRGEGSGNTIYF
TGCGCCAGCACCCGTGGGGAGGGCTCTGGAAACACCATATATTTT
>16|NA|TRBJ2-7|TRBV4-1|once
CASSQDQGGDAYEQYF
TGCGCCAGCAGCCAAGATCAAGGGGGGGATGCCTACGAGCAGTACTTC
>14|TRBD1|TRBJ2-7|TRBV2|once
CASSAYRGSYEQYF
TGTGCCAGCAGTGCCTACAGGGGATCCTACGAGCAGTACTTC
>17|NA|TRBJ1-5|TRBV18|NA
CASSPNFPTGSNQPQHF
TGTGCCAGCTCACCAAACTTCCCGACAGGTAGCAATCAGCCCCAGCATTTT
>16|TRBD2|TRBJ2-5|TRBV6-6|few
CASSSSGRAGQETQYF
TGTGCCAGCAGTTCTAGCGGGAGGGCCGGGCAAGAGACCCAGTACTTC
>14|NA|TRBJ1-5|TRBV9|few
CASSPGGGGQPQHF
TGTGCCAGCAGCCCCGGGGGGGGAGGTCAGCCCCAGCATTTT
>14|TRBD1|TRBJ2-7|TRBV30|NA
CAWARDSVSYEQYF
TGTGCCTGGGCCCGGGACAGTGTCTCCTACGAGCAGTACTTC
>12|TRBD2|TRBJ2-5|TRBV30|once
CAWRGGRETQYF
TGTGCCTGGAGGGGGGGGAGGGAGACCCAGTACTTC
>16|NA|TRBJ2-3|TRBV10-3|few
CAISEGGAGETDTQYF
TGTGCCATCAGTGAAGGTGGGGCAGGGGAGACAGATACGCAGTATTTT
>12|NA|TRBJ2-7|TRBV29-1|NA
CSVLGQKYEQYF
TGCAGCGTGCTTGGACAGAAATACGAGCAGTACTTC
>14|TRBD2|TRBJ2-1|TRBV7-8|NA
CASSTGTSGGEQFF
TGTGCCAGCAGCACCGGGACTAGTGGTGGTGAGCAGTTCTTC
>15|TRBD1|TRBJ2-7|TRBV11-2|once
CASSTRDRDFYEQYF
TGTGCCAGCAGCACCCGGGACAGGGATTTCTACGAGCAGTACTTC
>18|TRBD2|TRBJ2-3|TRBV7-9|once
CASSLGSGTSGRTDTQYF
TGTGCCAGCAGCTTGGGGTCCGGGACTAGCGGGAGGACAGATACGCAGTATTTT
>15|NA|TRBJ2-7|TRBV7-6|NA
CASSLEAASSYEQYF
TGTGCCAGCAGCTTAGAAGCGGCAAGCTCCTACGAGCAGTACTTC